Listed below are T cell receptor beta chains from one sample, sequenced in a study of Ad26.COV2.S vaccination and SARS-CoV-2 variants. TCRdb's copy holds only in-frame clones and misses some; the assay was immunoSEQ multiplex PCR. Here the sample spans about 400,000 clones, around nine tenths being singletons. The source material was peripheral blood, sampled in a trial of Ad26.COV2.S vaccine versus placebo. The source of these receptors is a person between 18 and 59 years old who received the Ad26.COV2.S COVID-19 vaccine or a placebo. Both conserved end residues are part of each CDR3. The order of the fields is clone size, J gene, D gene, V gene, CDR3 protein, CDR3 DNA. The D gene is left open where the match is weak. Not all rows give a size; the values are once, few, many and, for expanded clones, a class.

.	TRBJ2-1	TRBD1	TRBV7-9	CASSPWTGYNEQFF	TGTGCCAGCAGCCCCTGGACAGGCTACAATGAGCAGTTCTTC
.	TRBJ1-2	.	TRBV27	CASRGEGNYGYTF	TGTGCCAGCCGGGGGGAGGGAAACTATGGCTACACCTTC
.	TRBJ2-7	TRBD2	TRBV27	CASSLRADNSASGRRSYEQYF	TGTGCCAGCAGTCTTCGAGCCGATAACAGTGCTAGCGGGAGGAGATCCTACGAGCAGTACTTC
.	TRBJ2-2	.	TRBV6-5	CASSYRLVPGELFF	TGTGCCAGCAGTTACAGGCTAGTTCCCGGGGAGCTGTTTTTT
.	TRBJ1-5	.	TRBV6-5	CASKGDNSNQPQHF	TGTGCCAGCAAGGGGGACAATAGCAATCAGCCCCAGCATTTT
.	TRBJ2-6	.	TRBV5-1	CASSSQGSSGANVLTF	TGCGCCAGCAGCTCCCAAGGGAGCTCTGGGGCCAACGTCCTGACTTTC
.	TRBJ2-7	TRBD2	TRBV4-1	CASSQPGTTKGEQYF	TGCGCCAGCAGCCAGCCCGGGACTACCAAGGGCGAGCAGTACTTC
.	TRBJ2-1	TRBD2	TRBV7-8	CASSLGLAGVVEQFF	TGTGCCAGCAGCTTAGGCCTAGCGGGAGTAGTTGAGCAGTTCTTC
.	TRBJ1-2	TRBD1	TRBV29-1	CITPGAGGHGYTF	TGCATCACTCCTGGGGCAGGGGGCCATGGCTACACCTTC
.	TRBJ2-7	TRBD2	TRBV29-1	CSVAGLNYEQYF	TGCAGCGTCGCGGGACTAAATTACGAGCAGTACTTC
once	TRBJ2-7	.	TRBV7-2	CASSLSKGGGVSEQYF	TGTGCCAGCAGCTTATCTAAAGGGGGAGGAGTAAGCGAGCAGTACTTC
.	TRBJ2-1	TRBD2	TRBV7-3	CASSFAGTSAYNEQFF	TGTGCCAGCAGCTTTGCCGGGACTAGCGCGTACAATGAGCAGTTCTTC
.	TRBJ2-2	.	TRBV4-3	CASSQVTGELFF	TGCGCCAGCAGCCAAGTAACCGGGGAGCTGTTTTTT
.	TRBJ2-7	.	TRBV5-4	CASSSSGSRGTYEQYF	TGTGCCAGCAGCTCCTCGGGGTCGAGGGGGACCTACGAGCAGTACTTC
.	TRBJ2-3	TRBD2	TRBV28	CASSFPSGYGTDTQYF	TGTGCCAGCAGTTTCCCTAGCGGGTACGGCACAGATACGCAGTATTTT
.	TRBJ2-3	.	TRBV7-6	CASSPYGPQGDTQYF	TGTGCCAGCAGCCCGTATGGCCCGCAGGGAGATACGCAGTATTTT
.	TRBJ2-7	.	TRBV5-1	CASSEWDGPGYEQYF	TGCGCCAGCAGCGAATGGGACGGACCGGGGTACGAGCAGTACTTC
.	TRBJ1-2	.	TRBV9	CASSRGQSNYYGYTF	TGTGCCAGCAGCCGCGGACAGTCCAACTATTACGGCTACACCTTC
few	TRBJ2-1	.	TRBV27	CASSRPQGSPPDNEQFF	TGTGCCAGCAGTCGCCCCCAAGGGAGTCCCCCAGACAATGAGCAGTTCTTC
.	TRBJ2-5	.	TRBV6-2/TRBV6-3	CASSQTAETQYF	TGTGCCAGCAGCCAGACCGCGGAGACCCAGTACTTC
.	TRBJ2-5	.	TRBV29-1	CSVGKAETQYF	TGCAGCGTGGGCAAGGCGGAGACCCAGTACTTC
.	TRBJ2-3	TRBD2	TRBV14	CASSQSGRASDTQYF	TGTGCCAGCAGCCAAAGCGGGAGGGCCTCTGATACGCAGTATTTT
once	TRBJ1-2	TRBD1	TRBV24-1	CATSDLGDRVYGYTF	TGTGCCACCAGTGATTTGGGCGACAGGGTCTATGGCTACACCTTC
.	TRBJ2-7	.	TRBV7-8	CASSLAGLAGSYEQYF	TGTGCCAGCAGCTTAGCGGGGTTAGCAGGTTCCTACGAGCAGTACTTC
few	TRBJ1-2	.	TRBV21-1	CAKRQGIYGYTF	TGTGCCAAAAGACAGGGTATCTATGGCTACACCTTC
.	TRBJ2-7	.	TRBV6-4	CAGRQSSYEQYF	TGTGCCGGACGACAGAGCTCCTACGAGCAGTACTTC
.	TRBJ1-5	TRBD1	TRBV30	CAWSVGQGGQPQHF	TGTGCCTGGAGTGTAGGACAGGGAGGTCAGCCCCAGCATTTT
.	TRBJ2-7	.	TRBV4-2	CASSQDRGAKKQYF	TGTGCCAGCAGCCAAGACAGGGGGGCTAAGAAGCAGTACTTC
.	TRBJ2-5	TRBD1	TRBV5-1	CASSIGTGPETQYF	TGCGCCAGCAGCATAGGGACAGGGCCAGAGACCCAGTACTTC
.	TRBJ2-7	.	TRBV28	CASSFGGQLYEQYF	TGTGCCAGCAGTTTTGGTGGACAGCTCTACGAGCAGTACTTC
once	TRBJ1-6	.	TRBV11-2	CASSPIERPGFVLHF	TGTGCCAGCAGCCCTATTGAGCGGCCGGGTTTTGTCCTCCACTTT
.	TRBJ2-1	.	TRBV28	CASSFRSLSNEQFF	TGTGCCAGCAGTTTTCGGAGCCTCAGCAATGAGCAGTTCTTC
few	TRBJ2-1	TRBD1	TRBV3-1/TRBV3-2	CASSLRDRLNYNEQFF	TGTGCCAGCAGCCTCCGGGACAGACTAAACTACAATGAGCAGTTCTTC
.	TRBJ2-2	.	TRBV3-1/TRBV3-2	CASSQGALGGELFF	TGTGCCAGCAGCCAAGGGGCCTTGGGAGGGGAGCTGTTTTTT
.	TRBJ1-2	.	TRBV5-1	CASSLDGSPRAGVRAYYGYTF	TGCGCCAGCAGCTTGGACGGGTCGCCGCGGGCAGGGGTGCGTGCTTACTATGGCTACACCTTC
.	TRBJ1-2	TRBD1	TRBV29-1	CSGQGANYGYTF	TGCAGCGGACAGGGGGCGAACTATGGCTACACCTTC
.	TRBJ2-3	.	TRBV30	CAWSVGVTDTQYF	TGTGCCTGGAGTGTTGGGGTGACAGATACGCAGTATTTT
.	TRBJ1-2	TRBD1	TRBV19	CASSHPGTENYGYTF	TGTGCCAGTAGCCATCCGGGGACAGAAAACTATGGCTACACCTTC
.	TRBJ2-4	TRBD2	TRBV29-1	CSVMGLAGVKNIQYF	TGCAGCGTTATGGGTCTAGCGGGAGTTAAAAACATTCAGTACTTC
.	TRBJ1-1	.	TRBV6-1	CASSEGVGRVAFF	TGTGCCAGCAGTGAAGGAGTTGGGAGAGTGGCTTTCTTT
once	TRBJ2-7	TRBD1	TRBV27	CASSWRLGKDRLRSYEQYF	TGTGCCAGCAGTTGGCGGCTAGGGAAGGACAGGCTCAGATCCTACGAGCAGTACTTC